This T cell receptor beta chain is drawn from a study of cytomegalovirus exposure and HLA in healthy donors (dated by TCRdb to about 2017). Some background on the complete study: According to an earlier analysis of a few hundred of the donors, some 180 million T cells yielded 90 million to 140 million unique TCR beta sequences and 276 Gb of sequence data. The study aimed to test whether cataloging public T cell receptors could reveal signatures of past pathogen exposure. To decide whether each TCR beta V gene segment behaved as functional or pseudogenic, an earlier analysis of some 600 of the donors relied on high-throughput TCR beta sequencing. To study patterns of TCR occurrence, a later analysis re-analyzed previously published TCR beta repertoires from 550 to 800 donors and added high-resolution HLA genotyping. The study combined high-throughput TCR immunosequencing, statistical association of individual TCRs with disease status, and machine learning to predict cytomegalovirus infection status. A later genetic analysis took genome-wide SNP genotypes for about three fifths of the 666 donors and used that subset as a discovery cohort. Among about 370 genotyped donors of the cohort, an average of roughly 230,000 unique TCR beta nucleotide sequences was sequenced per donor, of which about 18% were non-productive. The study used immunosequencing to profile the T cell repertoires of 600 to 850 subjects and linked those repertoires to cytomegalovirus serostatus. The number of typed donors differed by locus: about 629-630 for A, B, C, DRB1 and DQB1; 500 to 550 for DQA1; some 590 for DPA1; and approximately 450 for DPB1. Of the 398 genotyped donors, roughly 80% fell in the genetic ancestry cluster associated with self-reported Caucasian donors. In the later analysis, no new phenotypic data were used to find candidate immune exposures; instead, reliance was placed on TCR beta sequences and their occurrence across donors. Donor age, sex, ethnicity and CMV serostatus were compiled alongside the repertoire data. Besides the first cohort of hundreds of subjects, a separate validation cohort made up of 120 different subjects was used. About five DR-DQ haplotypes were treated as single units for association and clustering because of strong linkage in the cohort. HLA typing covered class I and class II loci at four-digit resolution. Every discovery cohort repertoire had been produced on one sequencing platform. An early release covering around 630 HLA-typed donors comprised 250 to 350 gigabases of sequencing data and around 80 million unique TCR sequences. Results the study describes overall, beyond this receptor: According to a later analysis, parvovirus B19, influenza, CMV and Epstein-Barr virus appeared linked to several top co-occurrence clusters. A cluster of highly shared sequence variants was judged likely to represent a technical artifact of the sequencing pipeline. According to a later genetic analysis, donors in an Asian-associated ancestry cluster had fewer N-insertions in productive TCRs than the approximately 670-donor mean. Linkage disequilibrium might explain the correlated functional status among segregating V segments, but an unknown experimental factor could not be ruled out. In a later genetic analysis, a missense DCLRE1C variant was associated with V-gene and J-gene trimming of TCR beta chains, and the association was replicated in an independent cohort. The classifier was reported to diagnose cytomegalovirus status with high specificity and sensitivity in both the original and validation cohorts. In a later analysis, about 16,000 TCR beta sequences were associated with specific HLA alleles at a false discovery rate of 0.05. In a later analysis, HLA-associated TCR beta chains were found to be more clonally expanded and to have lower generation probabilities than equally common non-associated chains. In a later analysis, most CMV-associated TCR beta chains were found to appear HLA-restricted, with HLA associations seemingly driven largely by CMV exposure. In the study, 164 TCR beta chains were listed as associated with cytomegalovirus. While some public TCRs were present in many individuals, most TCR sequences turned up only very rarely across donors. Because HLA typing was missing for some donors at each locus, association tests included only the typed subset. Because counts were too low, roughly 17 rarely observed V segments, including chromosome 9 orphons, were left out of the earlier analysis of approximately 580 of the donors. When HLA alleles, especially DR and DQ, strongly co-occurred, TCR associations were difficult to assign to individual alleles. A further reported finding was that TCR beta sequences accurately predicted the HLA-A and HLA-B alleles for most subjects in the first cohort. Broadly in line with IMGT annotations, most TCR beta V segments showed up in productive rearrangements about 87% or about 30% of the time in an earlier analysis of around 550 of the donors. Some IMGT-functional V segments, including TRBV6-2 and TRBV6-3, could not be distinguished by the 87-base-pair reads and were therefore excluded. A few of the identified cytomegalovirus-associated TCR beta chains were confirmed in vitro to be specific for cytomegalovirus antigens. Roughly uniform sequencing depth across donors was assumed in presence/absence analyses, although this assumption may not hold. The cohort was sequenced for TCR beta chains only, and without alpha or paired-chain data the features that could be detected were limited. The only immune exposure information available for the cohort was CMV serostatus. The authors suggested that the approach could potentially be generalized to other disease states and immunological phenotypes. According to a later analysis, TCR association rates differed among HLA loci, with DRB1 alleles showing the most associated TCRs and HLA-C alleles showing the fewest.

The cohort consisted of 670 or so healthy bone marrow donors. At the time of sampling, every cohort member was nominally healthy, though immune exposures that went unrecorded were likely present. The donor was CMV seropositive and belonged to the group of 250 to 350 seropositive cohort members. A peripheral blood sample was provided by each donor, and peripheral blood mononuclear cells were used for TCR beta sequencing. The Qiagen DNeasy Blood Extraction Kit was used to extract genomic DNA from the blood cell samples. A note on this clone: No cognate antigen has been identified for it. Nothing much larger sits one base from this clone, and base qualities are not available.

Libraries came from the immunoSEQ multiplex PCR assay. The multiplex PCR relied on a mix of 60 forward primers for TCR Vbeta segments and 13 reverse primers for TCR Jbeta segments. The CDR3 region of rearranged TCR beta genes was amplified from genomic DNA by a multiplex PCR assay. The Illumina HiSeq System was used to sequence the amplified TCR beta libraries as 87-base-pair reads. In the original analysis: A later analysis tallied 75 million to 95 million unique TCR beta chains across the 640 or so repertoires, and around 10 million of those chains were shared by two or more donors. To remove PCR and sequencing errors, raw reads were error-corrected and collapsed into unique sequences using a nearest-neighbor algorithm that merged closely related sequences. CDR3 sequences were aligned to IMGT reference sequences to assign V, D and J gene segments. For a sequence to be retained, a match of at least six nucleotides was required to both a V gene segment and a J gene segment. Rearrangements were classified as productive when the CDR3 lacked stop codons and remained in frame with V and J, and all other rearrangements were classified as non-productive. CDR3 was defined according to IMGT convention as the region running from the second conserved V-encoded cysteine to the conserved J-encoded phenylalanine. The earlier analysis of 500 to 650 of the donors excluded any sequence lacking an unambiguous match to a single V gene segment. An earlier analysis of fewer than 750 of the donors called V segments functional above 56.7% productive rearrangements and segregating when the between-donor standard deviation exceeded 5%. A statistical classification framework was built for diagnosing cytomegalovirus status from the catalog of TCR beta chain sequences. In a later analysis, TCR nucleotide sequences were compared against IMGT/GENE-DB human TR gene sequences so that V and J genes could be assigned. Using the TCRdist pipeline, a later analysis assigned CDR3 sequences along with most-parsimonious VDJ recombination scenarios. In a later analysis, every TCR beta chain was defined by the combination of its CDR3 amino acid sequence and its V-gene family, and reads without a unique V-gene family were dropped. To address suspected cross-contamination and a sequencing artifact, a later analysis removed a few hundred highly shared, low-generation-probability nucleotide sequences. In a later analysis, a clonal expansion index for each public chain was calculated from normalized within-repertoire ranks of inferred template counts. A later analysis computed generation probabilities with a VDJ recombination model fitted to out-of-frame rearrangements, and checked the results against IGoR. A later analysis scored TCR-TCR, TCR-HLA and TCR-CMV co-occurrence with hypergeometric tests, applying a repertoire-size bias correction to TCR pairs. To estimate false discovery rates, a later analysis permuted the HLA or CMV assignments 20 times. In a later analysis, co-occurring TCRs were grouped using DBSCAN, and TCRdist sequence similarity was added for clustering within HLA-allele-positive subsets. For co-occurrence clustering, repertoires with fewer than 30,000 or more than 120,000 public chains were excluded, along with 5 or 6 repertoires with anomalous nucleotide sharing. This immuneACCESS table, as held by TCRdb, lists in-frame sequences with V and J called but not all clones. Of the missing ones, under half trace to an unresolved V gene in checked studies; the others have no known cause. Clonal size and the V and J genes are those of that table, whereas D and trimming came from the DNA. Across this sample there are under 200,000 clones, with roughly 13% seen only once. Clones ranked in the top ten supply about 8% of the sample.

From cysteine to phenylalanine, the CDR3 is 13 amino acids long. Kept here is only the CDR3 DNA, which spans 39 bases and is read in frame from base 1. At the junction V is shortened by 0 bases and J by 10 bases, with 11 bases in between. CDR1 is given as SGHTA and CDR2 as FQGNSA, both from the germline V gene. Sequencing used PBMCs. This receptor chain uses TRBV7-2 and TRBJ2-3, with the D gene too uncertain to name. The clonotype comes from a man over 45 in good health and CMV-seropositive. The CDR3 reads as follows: CASSLAASRAQYF. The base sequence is TGTGCCAGCAGCTTAGCAGCCAGCCGGGCGCAGTATTTT.